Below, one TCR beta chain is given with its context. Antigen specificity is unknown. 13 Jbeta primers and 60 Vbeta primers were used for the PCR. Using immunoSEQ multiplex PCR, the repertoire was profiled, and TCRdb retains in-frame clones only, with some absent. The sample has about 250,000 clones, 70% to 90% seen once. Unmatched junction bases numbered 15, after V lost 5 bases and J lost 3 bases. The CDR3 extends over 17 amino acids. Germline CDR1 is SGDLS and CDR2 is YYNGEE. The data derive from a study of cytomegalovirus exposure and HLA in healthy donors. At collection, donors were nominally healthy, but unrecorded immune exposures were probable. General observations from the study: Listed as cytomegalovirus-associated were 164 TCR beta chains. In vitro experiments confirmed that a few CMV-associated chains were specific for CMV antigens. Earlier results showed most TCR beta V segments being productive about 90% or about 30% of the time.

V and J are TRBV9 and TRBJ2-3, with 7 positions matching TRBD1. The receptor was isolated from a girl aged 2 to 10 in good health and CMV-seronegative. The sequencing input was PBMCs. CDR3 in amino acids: CASSLTGQIIGTDTQYF. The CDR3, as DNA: TGTGCCAGCAGTTTGACAGGGCAAATAATTGGGACAGATACGCAGTATTTT.